These T cell receptor beta chains were read from a single sample in a study of naive and memory T cell subsets. TCRdb reprocessed the UMI-ligation and nested PCR reads with MiXCR, giving one entry per CDR3 protein. In the table there are around 160,000 distinct CDR3 sequences, 22% of which are singletons. Specimen: naive CD4+ T cells from blood. The receptors were gathered from a human donor in good health. The CDR3 runs from the conserved cysteine through the conserved F or W. The D gene is left open where the match is weak. Clone size, where shown, is once, few, many, or a class for clones that have expanded.

clone size	V gene	J gene	D gene	CDR3 DNA	CDR3 protein
few	TRBV7-9	TRBJ2-2	TRBD2	TGTGCCAGCAGCCCCCAAAGCGGGAGGAACACCGGGGAGCTGTTTTTT	CASSPQSGRNTGELFF
few	TRBV15	TRBJ2-4	-	TGTGCCACCAGCAGAGGGGGGACCACCCTAGCCAAAAACATTCAGTACTTC	CATSRGGTTLAKNIQYF
-	TRBV12-3/TRBV12-4	TRBJ2-2	-	TGTGCCAGCAGTTTAGTCGCAGGGGCCGGGGAGCTGTTTTTT	CASSLVAGAGELFF
-	TRBV12-3/TRBV12-4	TRBJ2-2	TRBD2	TGTGCCAGCAGCCCCCAAAGAGCGGGGACCGGGGAGCTGTTTTTT	CASSPQRAGTGELFF
few	TRBV7-6	TRBJ2-7	-	TGTGCCAGCAGCTTAGTAGGCCAGGGCAACGAGCAGTACTTC	CASSLVGQGNEQYF
-	TRBV6-1	TRBJ2-3	-	TGTGCCAGCAGGATTGAAGATACGCAGTATTTT	CASRIEDTQYF
-	TRBV28	TRBJ2-5	-	TGTGCCAGCAGGGAGGGCCGGGTGGAGACCCAGTACTTC	CASREGRVETQYF
-	TRBV12-3/TRBV12-4	TRBJ2-5	-	TGTGCCAGCAGTTTCCAGGGGAGGATTGGGACCCAGTACTTC	CASSFQGRIGTQYF
-	TRBV28	TRBJ2-7	-	TGTGCCAGCACCTCCGGGCTTGCCTACGAGCAGTACTTC	CASTSGLAYEQYF
-	TRBV5-1	TRBJ1-5	TRBD1	TGCGCCAGCAGCGTGGGACAGGGCAATCAGCCCCAGCATTTT	CASSVGQGNQPQHF
many	TRBV12-3/TRBV12-4	TRBJ2-1	-	TGTGCCAGCAGTTACCTCACGGGAGCCCCGTGGCCGCAGTTCTTC	CASSYLTGAPWPQFF
-	TRBV20-1	TRBJ2-3	-	TGCAGTGCTGCCGGGAGCACAGATACGCAGTATTTT	CSAAGSTDTQYF
-	TRBV20-1	TRBJ1-2	-	TGCAGTGCTAGTCGGGACACCAACTATGGCTACACCTTC	CSASRDTNYGYTF
-	TRBV12-3/TRBV12-4	TRBJ2-2	TRBD2	TGTGCCAGCAGCTTGCGGGGGGCGGGCGGGGAGCTGTTTTTT	CASSLRGAGGELFF
many	TRBV20-1	TRBJ1-1	-	TGCAGTGCTAGAGACGGCAGGGTGATCACTGAAGCTTTCTTT	CSARDGRVITEAFF
many	TRBV20-1	TRBJ2-1	TRBD2	TGCAGTGCAGGGAGGGCCTACCAAGCTGAGCAGTTCTTC	CSAGRAYQAEQFF
few	TRBV9	TRBJ2-3	-	TGTGCCAGCAGCGTATATCAAGGGGCTCGCACAGATACGCAGTATTTT	CASSVYQGARTDTQYF
-	TRBV27	TRBJ2-5	-	TGTGCCAGCAGTCGGGACGGAGCGAAAGGAGAGACCCAGTACTTC	CASSRDGAKGETQYF
few	TRBV6-2/TRBV6-3	TRBJ2-1	TRBD1	TGTGCCAGCAGTTATTTGGGACAGGGGCTTGGGAATGAGCAGTTCTTC	CASSYLGQGLGNEQFF
-	TRBV6-6	TRBJ1-5	-	TGTGCCAGCACGCGGGTTAGCAATCAGCCCCAGCATTTT	CASTRVSNQPQHF
-	TRBV7-9	TRBJ2-1	-	TGTGCCAGCAGCTTAGGTGGCGGAGGTGAGCAGTTCTTC	CASSLGGGGEQFF
many	TRBV29-1	TRBJ2-7	-	TGCAGCGCTTCAGGGATCTACGAGCAGTACTTC	CSASGIYEQYF
-	TRBV3-1	TRBJ2-1	-	TGTGCCAGCAGCCAAGCCGCCAGTCTCAATGAGCAGTTCTTC	CASSQAASLNEQFF
many	TRBV24-1	TRBJ2-3	-	TGTGCCACCAGTGGGACATCGGATAGCACAGATACGCAGTATTTT	CATSGTSDSTDTQYF
-	TRBV28	TRBJ1-2	-	TGTGCCAGCAAAAGCCCGGGGATCTATGGCTACACCTTC	CASKSPGIYGYTF
few	TRBV7-9	TRBJ2-7	-	TGTGCCAGCAGCTTAGTCGGCGGCCACTACGAGCAGTACTTC	CASSLVGGHYEQYF
few	TRBV3-1	TRBJ2-1	-	TGTGCCAGCAGCCAAGAACAGGGTTCCTACAATGAGCAGTTCTTC	CASSQEQGSYNEQFF
many	TRBV28	TRBJ1-3	-	TGTGCCAGCAGTTTGAGAAACACCATATATTTT	CASSLRNTIYF
few	TRBV29-1	TRBJ2-5	-	TGCAGCGTTCTGGACCTACGGGGAGAGACCCAGTACTTC	CSVLDLRGETQYF
few	TRBV21-1	TRBJ2-3	-	TGTGCCAGCAGCAGCCCTAGCGAGAGGCAGGGTAGCCCAGATACGCAGTATTTT	CASSSPSERQGSPDTQYF
many	TRBV12-3/TRBV12-4	TRBJ2-1	-	TGTGCCAGCAGTTTTCACACCATTCCTGAGCAGTTCTTC	CASSFHTIPEQFF
-	TRBV7-2	TRBJ1-5	-	TGTGCCAGCAGCTTAGACGTAGGGGGTCAGCCCCAGCATTTT	CASSLDVGGQPQHF
-	TRBV12-3/TRBV12-4	TRBJ2-3	TRBD2	TGTGCCAGCAGACAACTAGCGTCGGGGACAGATACGCAGTATTTT	CASRQLASGTDTQYF
-	TRBV6-5	TRBJ2-1	-	TGTGCCAGCAGTTACCTCAGTAGTACGTTCTTC	CASSYLSSTFF
-	TRBV12-3/TRBV12-4	TRBJ2-1	TRBD2	TGTGCCAGCAGCATCAGACTAGCGGGAGTCAATGAGCAGTTCTTC	CASSIRLAGVNEQFF
-	TRBV5-1	TRBJ2-1	-	TGCGCCAGCAGCTTGTCTCACAGGGAGGCCGCTGAGCAGTTCTTC	CASSLSHREAAEQFF
once	TRBV25-1	TRBJ2-2	TRBD1	TGTGCCAGCAGTGACCGGGGCAGGGGGACCGGGGAGCTGTTTTTT	CASSDRGRGTGELFF
-	TRBV28	TRBJ2-3	TRBD1	TGTGCCAGCAGCCCTGACAGGGACCCTATCACAGATACGCAGTATTTT	CASSPDRDPITDTQYF
few	TRBV24-1	TRBJ2-1	TRBD2	TGTGCCACCAGCCTAGCGGGAGCCCCCTACAATGAGCAGTTCTTC	CATSLAGAPYNEQFF
-	TRBV30	TRBJ2-2	-	TGTGCCTGGAGACCCATTCTTAGCACCGGGGAGCTGTTTTTT	CAWRPILSTGELFF
-	TRBV6-6	TRBJ1-1	-	TGTGCCAGCAGTTACGAGATGAGCACTGAAGCTTTCTTT	CASSYEMSTEAFF
-	TRBV30	TRBJ2-7	-	TGTGCCTGGAGTCCCATTAACTCCTACGAGCAGTACTTC	CAWSPINSYEQYF
few	TRBV6-2/TRBV6-3	TRBJ2-7	TRBD2	TGTGCCAGCAGTTACAGAAGACTAGCGGTTTACGAGCAGTACTTC	CASSYRRLAVYEQYF
-	TRBV3-1	TRBJ1-1	-	TGTGCCAGCAAGCCACAGGTGGGGGACACTGAAGCTTTCTTT	CASKPQVGDTEAFF
few	TRBV28	TRBJ2-7	TRBD2	TGTGCCAGCAGTTTAAGTCTAGCGGGAGTTAAGTACGAGCAGTACTTC	CASSLSLAGVKYEQYF
many	TRBV6-6	TRBJ1-5	-	TGTGCCAGCAGTTACTCCGGGAGCAATCAGCCCCAGCATTTT	CASSYSGSNQPQHF
-	TRBV5-1	TRBJ2-7	TRBD1	TGCGCCAGCAGCTTGATAGGACAGGGGGCAACGTACGAGCAGTACTTC	CASSLIGQGATYEQYF
-	TRBV29-1	TRBJ2-7	-	TGCAGCGCCGGGGGACAGATCTACGAGCAGTACTTC	CSAGGQIYEQYF
-	TRBV29-1	TRBJ2-1	TRBD1	TGCAGCGCCCAGGGACAGGGGATTAATGAGCAGTTCTTC	CSAQGQGINEQFF
-	TRBV20-1	TRBJ2-2	TRBD1	TGCAGTGCTAGACCGCCCGGGACAGGAAACACCGGGGAGCTGTTTTTT	CSARPPGTGNTGELFF
-	TRBV7-3	TRBJ1-1	-	TGTGCCAGCAGCTTAAATGGGCGTGACACTGAAGCTTTCTTT	CASSLNGRDTEAFF
-	TRBV5-4	TRBJ2-1	-	TGTGCCAGCAGCCGAACCTACAATGAGCAGTTCTTC	CASSRTYNEQFF
-	TRBV20-1	TRBJ2-4	-	TGCAGTGCTTACCCCCGGGAAATCAAAAACATTCAGTACTTC	CSAYPREIKNIQYF
few	TRBV30	TRBJ1-5	-	TGTGCCTGGAGTGGTTCGAGCAATCAGCCCCAGCATTTT	CAWSGSSNQPQHF
-	TRBV7-2	TRBJ1-4	-	TGTGCCAGCAGCTGGTACGGAAATGAAAAACTGTTTTTT	CASSWYGNEKLFF